The 13 T cell receptor beta chains below come from one sample, sequenced in a study of identical twins. In TCRdb, the 5' RACE reads were re-called with MiXCR into one record per CDR3 protein. The sample lists 420,000 or so distinct CDR3 sequences, about 18% occurring once. The sample was naive T cells sorted from blood. The receptors originated from a man aged 50 to 60 in good health.

The J gene is TRBJ2-7, the V gene TRBV28; 11 nucleotides align to TRBD2. This CDR3 has 17 residues. The junction had 7 bases not matched to a gene; V was cut back by 3 bases and J by 0 bases. Germline V gene sequence: CDR1 MDHEN, CDR2 SYDVKM. The CDR3 sequence: CASSLGLAAYDSYEQYF. CDR3 nucleotides: TGTGCCAGCAGTTTGGGACTAGCGGCCTATGACTCCTACGAGCAGTACTTC.

The sample holds many counts of this clonotype. The genes are TRBV9 and TRBJ1-1; D may be TRBD1 (5 bases). The ends were cut back, 5 bases at V and 0 bases at J, with 14 bases in the middle. Germline CDR1 SGDLS, CDR2 YYNGEE. The CDR3 covers 15 residues. CDR3 residues: CASRAGGAMNTEAFF. The CDR3 DNA follows: TGTGCCAGCAGGGCCGGGGGTGCAATGAACACTGAAGCTTTCTTT.

The chain has TRBV5-5 and TRBJ1-3, with D possibly matching TRBD1 (5 bases). The CDR3 covers 15 residues. The germline V and J ends were trimmed by 7 bases and 0 bases, with 14 bases remaining between them. The V gene's germline CDR1 is SGHKS and CDR2 YYEKEE (reference sequence). The CDR3 is CASGRQFRSGNTIYF. DNA of the CDR3: TGTGCCAGCGGCCGACAGTTCCGCTCTGGAAACACCATATATTTT. Supplemented by reference TRBV5-5 and TRBJ1-3, the full variable domain reads DAGVTQSPTHLIKTRGQQVTLRCSPISGHKSVSWYQQVLGQGPQFIFQYYEKEERGRGNFPDRFSARQFPNYSSELNVNALLLGDSALYLCASGRQFRSGNTIYFGEGSWLTVV.

The V gene is TRBV10-3, the J gene TRBJ2-1; 14 bases are shared with TRBD2. Germline CDR1 is ENHRY and CDR2 is SYGVKD. The V and J ends lost 2 bases and 8 bases, in that order; junction bases with no gene match: 11. The CDR3 spans 18 residues. CDR3 in DNA: TGTGCCATCAGTGAGCCACCCGGGACTAGCGGGAGAGGGGATGAGCAGTTCTTC. Translating it yields CAISEPPGTSGRGDEQFF.

As for this clonotype: Possible read error: a much larger clone is one base away. For the CDR3, the DNA is TGTGCCAGCAGCTTAGCGGGGAGGAGCTATGGCTACACCTTC. Translating gives CASSLAGRSYGYTF. J is TRBJ1-2 and V is TRBV7-8; D remains unclear. The CDR3 sequence is 14 residues long. Germline V gene sequence: CDR1 SGHVS, CDR2 FQNEAQ. Trimming removed 0 bases at V and 4 bases at J, with 9 bases between.

The rearrangement joins TRBV29-1 to TRBJ2-2; 9 bases agree with TRBD1. The CDR3 length is 14 residues. Germline V lookup: CDR1 SQVTM, CDR2 ANQGSEA. J gave up 7 bases and V 4 bases, and 7 bases lay outside the gene matches. The CDR3 coding sequence is TGCAGCGTTGGGGGGAACAGGGGGCACGGGGAGCTGTTTTTT. Translation: CSVGGNRGHGELFF.

This clonotype was found a few times. The chain links TRBV3-1 to TRBJ2-1; a weak D match, TRBD2 (5 bases). This CDR3 has 12 residues. The germline V gene encodes CDR1 LGHDT and CDR2 YNNKEL (reference sequence). Trimming shortened V by 3 bases and J by 6 bases, and 6 bases separated the two germline ends. CDR3 coding DNA: TGTGCCAGCAGCCAGGCGGGCAATGAGCAGTTCTTC. Amino acid sequence: CASSQAGNEQFF.

Remarks on this clonotype: Likely a read error: the CDR3 ends without its conserved phenylalanine or tryptophan. The chain employs TRBV2 and TRBJ2-7; D call uncertain. Per the germline V gene, CDR1 is SNHLY and CDR2 is FYNNEI. The CDR3 is 12 amino acids. With 4 bases removed from V and 4 bases from J, the gap between germline ends came to 8 bases. The CDR3: CASSVLGYEQYY. CDR3 bases: TGTGCCAGCAGTGTATTGGGATACGAGCAGTACTAC.

This clonotype has just a few counts. CDR3 region: CATSRTVAGGGYNEQFF. CDR3 coding DNA: TGTGCCACCAGCAGGACGGTAGCGGGAGGGGGATACAATGAGCAGTTCTTC. The chain couples TRBV15 to TRBJ2-1; 11 bases map to TRBD2. V trimming: 3 bases; J trimming: 4 bases; junction bases outside the gene matches: 8. The CDR3 has 17 amino acids. Germline-derived CDR1 and CDR2 are LNHNV and YYDKDF (reference sequence).

This clonotype was counted at least ten times. The rearrangement joins TRBV29-1 to TRBJ2-5, with 7 bases fitting TRBD1. J gave up 5 bases and V 4 bases, and 4 bases lay outside the gene matches. The length of the CDR3 is 12 residues. Germline V gene sequence: CDR1 SQVTM, CDR2 ANQGSEA. DNA of the CDR3: TGCAGCGTTGGACAGGGTTCGGAGACCCAGTACTTC. This codes for CSVGQGSETQYF.

In this sample, this clonotype turned up many times. The chain joins TRBV6-2 or TRBV6-3 to TRBJ1-5; maybe TRBD1 (5 bases). Trimming removed 5 bases at V and 3 bases at J, with 20 bases between. The germline CDR1 and CDR2 sequences are MNHEY and SVGEGT. The CDR3 contains 17 residues. CDR3 sequence: CASSKAGTPVFNQPQHF. CDR3 sequence (DNA): TGTGCCAGCAGTAAAGCAGGGACTCCAGTTTTCAATCAGCCCCAGCATTTT.

This clonotype appeared a few times. The chain combines TRBV6-1 with TRBJ2-7, with D perhaps assigned TRBD1 or TRBD2 (5 bases each). Trimming left V 6 bases short and J 0 bases short, with 12 bases between. Germline assignment: CDR1 MNHNS and CDR2 SASEGT. The CDR3 loop spans 14 amino acids. As DNA, the CDR3 is TGTGCCAGCAGCCCCACCGGGGCCTCCTACGAGCAGTACTTC. Its protein is CASSPTGASYEQYF.

The table lists this clonotype with a few counts. The chain links TRBV18 to TRBJ2-3, with 7 bases aligning to TRBD2. The CDR3 runs 16 residues. Per germline, CDR1 KGHSH and CDR2 LQKENI. V lost 0 bases, J lost 3 bases, and 6 bases stayed unmatched. This chain's CDR3 is CASSPPIAGGTDTQYF. CDR3 sequence (DNA): TGTGCCAGCTCACCACCGATTGCCGGGGGGACAGATACGCAGTATTTT.